One and the same sample provided the 27 T cell receptor beta chains below, sequenced in a study of T cells after posttransplantation cyclophosphamide. Repertoires were generated with immunoSEQ multiplex PCR, while TCRdb's copy carries only in-frame clones and drops some. Found here are around 30,000 clones, more than 80% of them singletons; the top ten hold roughly 3.4%. Sequencing was performed on PBMCs. Receptors originate from a man aged 45 to 65.

In its sample, this clone was seen once. This chain connects TRBV28 to TRBJ2-1; TRBD2 matches at 8 bases. This CDR3 is built from 17 residues. V lost 2 bases to trimming and J lost 13 bases; unmatched junction nucleotides: 19. CDR1 is MDHEN and CDR2 is SYDVKM in the germline V gene. CDR3 bases: TGTGCCAGCAGTTTACCCGGGGTAGCGGGAAAACTAACCCTCCAGTTCTTC. It encodes CASSLPGVAGKLTLQFF. Drawing the rest from reference TRBV28 and TRBJ2-1, the complete variable domain is DVKVTQSSRYLVKRTGEKVFLECVQDMDHENMFWYRQDPGLGLRLIYFSYDVKMKEKGDIPEGYSVSREKKERFSLILESASTNQTSMYLCASSLPGVAGKLTLQFFGPGTRLTVL.

The chain joins TRBV18 to TRBJ2-2; 7 positions match TRBD1. CDR3 size: 15 residues. Unmatched junction bases numbered 2, after V lost 3 bases and J lost 1 base. The germline V gene encodes CDR1 KGHSH and CDR2 LQKENI. The CDR3 spells CASSPYRGNTGELFF. CDR3 sequence (DNA): TGTGCCAGCTCACCCTACAGGGGGAACACCGGGGAGCTGTTTTTT.

This chain links TRBV9 with TRBJ2-2; D may be TRBD2 (5 bases). The CDR3 length is 13 residues. Germline V CDR1 and CDR2: SGDLS, YYNGEE. V was trimmed by 6 bases and J by 3 bases, leaving 9 bases between them. This CDR3 reads CASTPEDTGELFF. CDR3 coding DNA: TGTGCCAGCACCCCGGAGGACACCGGGGAGCTGTTTTTT.

The gene calls are TRBV4-2 and TRBJ2-2; D unresolved. The CDR3 has 17 amino acids. Germline-derived CDR1 and CDR2 are LGHNA and YNFKEQ. Trimming removed 0 bases from V and 3 bases from J, with 14 bases in between. CDR3 DNA: TGTGCCAGCAGCCAAGAAGTCCCATCGGTAGACACCGGGGAGCTGTTTTTT. The encoded protein is CASSQEVPSVDTGELFF.

Worth noting for this clone: An end of the junction differs from the germline gene, which may be a read error. V gene TRBV29-1 combines with J gene TRBJ2-5; 10 positions agree with TRBD1. This CDR3 is 14 amino acids long. Germline CDR1 SQVTM, CDR2 ANQGSEA. Here the CDR3 DNA reads TGCAGCGTTGCAGAGGGAGGGACAGGGGCCGCTAGGCACTTC. As protein: CSVAEGGTGAARHF.

The V and J genes are TRBV6-5 and TRBJ1-6; the D is unclear. The CDR3 consists of 13 residues. Deletions cut 2 bases from V and 10 bases from J, with 9 bases between. CDR1 and CDR2 from the germline V gene are MNHEY and SVGAGI. CDR3 in amino acids: CASSYLGESPLHF. The CDR3 DNA reads TGTGCCAGCAGTTACCTGGGAGAGTCACCCCTCCACTTT.

The count of this clone is one. The chain combines TRBV4-1 with TRBJ2-3, with a possible D match to TRBD1 (5 bases). CDR3 length equals 14 residues. CDR1 and CDR2 (germline): MGHRA, YSYEKL. V was cut by 6 bases and J by 0 bases, with 10 bases left in between. The CDR3 is CASRRQSSTDTQYF. In DNA, the CDR3 is TGCGCCAGCAGACGACAGTCAAGCACAGATACGCAGTATTTT.

The rearrangement links TRBV28 to TRBJ2-6; no reliable D call. In germline, CDR1 is MDHEN, CDR2 SYDVKM. CDR3 size: 14 residues. Trimming took off 10 bases at V and 0 bases at J, with 10 bases between the two ends. The CDR3 DNA reads as TGTGCCACCGAGGTGTTCTCTGGGGCCAACGTCCTGACTTTC. Amino acids: CATEVFSGANVLTF.

The gene calls are TRBV5-4 and TRBJ1-5, with a tentative D call TRBD1 (5 bases). Germline assignment: CDR1 SGHNT and CDR2 YYREEE (reference sequence). This CDR3 comprises 12 residues. V was cut by 4 bases and J by 7 bases, with 9 bases left in between. The CDR3 DNA follows: TGTGCCAGCAGCCATCAGGGACAGCCCCAGCATTTT. The encoded protein is CASSHQGQPQHF.

V is TRBV27 and J is TRBJ2-1; D call uncertain. CDR3 length equals 16 residues. In germline, CDR1 is MNHEY, CDR2 SMNVEV (reference sequence). V shed 1 base and J shed 0 bases, with 10 bases lying between them. CDR3 loop: CASSLFWRSSYNEQFF. Written as DNA, the CDR3 is TGTGCCAGCAGTTTATTCTGGCGGAGCTCCTACAATGAGCAGTTCTTC.

The chain has TRBV5-1 and TRBJ1-2; D perhaps matches TRBD1 (5 bases). Between the trimmed V and J ends, which lost 2 bases and 8 bases, there was a span of 13 bases. The germline CDR1 and CDR2 sequences are SGHRS and YFSETQ. The CDR3 sequence is 13 residues long. CDR3 nucleotide sequence: TGCGCCAGCAGCTTCTACGGACAAGTCGGCTACACCTTC. This gives the protein CASSFYGQVGYTF.

This clone has a single count. The V call is TRBV5-4, the J call TRBJ1-1; tentative D call: TRBD1 (5 bases). The V end was cut by 6 bases, the J end by 1 base, with 13 bases between. The CDR3 is 14 amino acids. Germline V gives CDR1 SGHNT, CDR2 YYREEE (reference sequence). Here the CDR3 reads CASNGAPQNTEAFF. CDR3 sequence (DNA): TGTGCCAGCAATGGGGCCCCGCAGAACACTGAAGCTTTCTTT.

The chain links TRBV5-5 to TRBJ1-5; maybe TRBD1 (5 bases). The CDR3 length is 15 residues. Germline values: CDR1 SGHKS, CDR2 YYEKEE (reference sequence). With 4 bases removed from V and 3 bases from J, the gap between germline ends came to 14 bases. The CDR3 sequence is CASSSTGGDNQPQHF. The CDR3 DNA is TGTGCCAGCAGCAGCACAGGCGGGGACAATCAGCCCCAGCATTTT.

V is TRBV18 and J is TRBJ2-7; 10 bases fit TRBD2. Germline-derived CDR1 and CDR2 are KGHSH and LQKENI. The CDR3 has 17 residues. Trimming cost V 5 bases and J 4 bases; bases outside gene matches: 14. CDR3 sequence (DNA): TGTGCCAGCTCAGCAATACCCTCTAGCGGGAGTTCTTACGAGCAGTACTTC. This codes for CASSAIPSSGSSYEQYF.

This sequence joins TRBV9 and TRBJ1-2; no definite D call. This CDR3 region has 16 residues. Germline lookup yields CDR1 SGDLS and CDR2 YYNGEE. V was clipped by 3 bases and J by 0 bases, with 15 bases between them. CDR3 protein: CASSASHLGANYGYTF. The CDR3 DNA reads as TGTGCCAGCAGCGCCAGTCACCTCGGAGCTAACTATGGCTACACCTTC.

The chain carries TRBV5-1 and TRBJ2-1; 7 bases are shared with TRBD2. CDR1 and CDR2 from the germline V gene are SGHRS and YFSETQ. This CDR3 spans 13 amino acids. The V and J ends lost 3 bases and 6 bases, in that order; junction bases with no gene match: 3. In nucleotides, the CDR3 is TGCGCCAGCAGCTGGGGGGGAGGCAATGAGCAGTTCTTC. Residues: CASSWGGGNEQFF.

V and J are TRBV6-1 and TRBJ2-7, with D possibly TRBD1 on 6 matching bases. The germline V and J ends were trimmed by 2 bases and 3 bases, with 11 bases remaining between them. Germline-derived CDR1 and CDR2 are MNHNS and SASEGT. CDR3 size: 14 residues. DNA for the CDR3: TGTGCCAGCAGTGAATCGGCAGGGGACTACGAGCAGTACTTC. The encoded protein is CASSESAGDYEQYF.

The chain couples TRBV30 to TRBJ1-2; 8 bases are shared with TRBD1. The germline V gene encodes CDR1 GTSNPN and CDR2 SVGIG (reference sequence). Unmatched junction bases numbered 18, after V lost 8 bases and J lost 7 bases. This CDR3 is built from 15 residues. CDR3: CALNQILGQEAGYTF. CDR3 in DNA: TGTGCCCTAAACCAGATTCTGGGACAGGAGGCTGGCTACACCTTC.

The chain uses TRBV4-1 and TRBJ2-1; D is unclear. The germline V gene encodes CDR1 MGHRA and CDR2 YSYEKL. This CDR3 spans 16 amino acids. V was trimmed by 0 bases and J by 0 bases, leaving 9 bases between them. The CDR3 bases are TGCGCCAGCAGCCAAGATAGTTCGAGCTCCTACAATGAGCAGTTCTTC. Residues: CASSQDSSSSYNEQFF.

This chain uses TRBV28 with TRBJ2-1, with TRBD2 as a possible D gene (6 bases). The CDR3 length is 14 residues. Trimming took off 2 bases at V and 6 bases at J, with 11 bases between the two ends. The germline gives CDR1 MDHEN, CDR2 SYDVKM. The CDR3 sequence: CASSLTLASNEQFF. The CDR3 nucleotides are TGTGCCAGCAGTTTAACCCTAGCGTCCAATGAGCAGTTCTTC.

V is TRBV27 and J is TRBJ2-3; 7 nucleotides match TRBD1. CDR1 MNHEY and CDR2 SMNVEV come from the germline V gene (reference sequence). This CDR3 has 14 residues. Trimming took 6 bases from V and 3 from J; bases not matched to a gene: 6. In nucleotides, the CDR3 is TGTGCCAGCAGCCTTGACAGGGCGACAGATACGCAGTATTTT. Its protein is CASSLDRATDTQYF.

J is TRBJ2-7 and V is TRBV7-9; D call uncertain. The germline gives CDR1 SEHNR, CDR2 FQNEAQ (reference sequence). V shed 2 bases and J shed 3 bases, with 8 bases lying between them. The CDR3 totals 13 residues. The CDR3 spells CASSLIVHYEQYF. The CDR3 bases are TGTGCCAGCAGCTTAATTGTACACTACGAGCAGTACTTC.

This chain uses TRBV9 with TRBJ1-3, with TRBD1 as a possible D gene (6 bases). The germline V gene has CDR1 SGDLS and CDR2 YYNGEE. V was cut by 2 bases and J by 0 bases, with 12 bases left in between. The CDR3 covers 16 residues. The CDR3 coding sequence is TGTGCCAGCAGCGTGGACGGGACACCCTCTGGAAACACCATATATTTT. Translation: CASSVDGTPSGNTIYF.

V usage is TRBV6-6 and J usage is TRBJ1-1, with D maybe TRBD1 (5 bases). Germline lookup yields CDR1 MNHNY and CDR2 SVGAGI (reference sequence). V was cut by 5 bases and J by 7 bases, with 14 bases left in between. The CDR3 has 13 amino acids. In DNA form, the CDR3 reads TGTGCCAGCAGTACGGTACGTGACAGTGAAGCTTTCTTT. This encodes CASSTVRDSEAFF.

The gene calls are TRBV10-3 and TRBJ1-2, with TRBD1 as a possible D gene (6 bases). The CDR3 totals 15 residues. V gave up 6 bases and J gave up 3 bases, with 17 bases separating them. Germline assignment: CDR1 ENHRY and CDR2 SYGVKD. The CDR3 bases are TGTGCCATCAGAGACACCGACAGGCTCGACTATGGCTACACCTTC. Amino acids: CAIRDTDRLDYGYTF.

The V call is TRBV11-3, the J call TRBJ2-1, with D maybe TRBD1 (5 bases). Trimming pared 5 bases from V and 8 bases from J, leaving 13 bases between. Germline CDR1 SGHNT, CDR2 YENEEA. The CDR3 runs to 13 residues. CDR3 DNA sequence: TGTGCCAGCAGCCCCAGGGCACGCCATGAGCAGTTCTTC. Protein sequence: CASSPRARHEQFF.

The chain carries TRBV12-2 and TRBJ2-5; whether TRBD2, the table's D call, matches the DNA was not checked. TRBV12-2 is shown as a pseudogene. The CDR3 spans 17 residues. The DNA of the CDR3 is TGTGCAAGTCGCTTAGGAGGACTAGCGCATACCCAAGAGACCCAGTACTTC. Protein: CASRLGGLAHTQETQYF.